The rows below give T cell receptor beta chains drawn from one sample of a study of T-cell memory formation after mild COVID-19. Each CDR3 protein gets one entry after TCRdb re-called the 5' RACE reads with MiXCR. Counted here are 150,000 to 200,000 distinct CDR3 sequences, around 15% occurring once; the ten biggest clones make up roughly 14%. Material: PBMCs or a T cell subset sorted from them (not recorded which). The receptors originated from an adult woman who had mild COVID-19 (a few samples of this study predate the infection). Cell type and time point are not known. The CDR3 runs from the conserved cysteine through the conserved F or W. The order of the fields is CDR3 protein, CDR3 DNA, V gene, clone size, D gene, J gene. A D gene is named only where the DNA matches it firmly. Clone size is not always given. Where it is, it says once, few, many or a class for expanded clones.

CASSSGQGRGYTF	TGTGCCAGCAGCTCCGGACAGGGGCGAGGCTACACCTTC	TRBV7-8	few	TRBD1	TRBJ1-2
CASSPPLALQETQYF	TGTGCCAGCTCACCACCGCTTGCCTTACAAGAGACCCAGTACTTC	TRBV18	few	NA	TRBJ2-5
CASSPGRSGNTIYF	TGTGCCAGCTCACCAGGGCGCTCTGGAAACACCATATATTTT	TRBV18	NA	NA	TRBJ1-3
CASSQERIGVIAGRYNEQFF	TGTGCCAGCAGCCAAGAAAGGATTGGGGTGATAGCGGGACGATACAATGAGCAGTTCTTC	TRBV4-2	NA	TRBD2	TRBJ2-1
CASKGGRNYEQYF	TGTGCCAGTAAAGGGGGCCGGAACTACGAGCAGTACTTC	TRBV19	few	TRBD1	TRBJ2-7
CASQDSSYEKLFF	TGTGCCAGCCAGGACAGTTCCTATGAAAAACTGTTTTTT	TRBV2	few	NA	TRBJ1-4
CASSPFSEQFF	TGTGCCAGCAGCCCCTTTAGTGAGCAGTTCTTC	TRBV7-9	few	NA	TRBJ2-1
CASRAGVMVTDTQYF	TGTGCCAGCAGAGCCGGGGTTATGGTCACAGATACGCAGTATTTT	TRBV6-5	once	NA	TRBJ2-3
CSARDTSGAVGQFF	TGCAGTGCTAGAGATACTAGCGGTGCCGTTGGGCAGTTCTTC	TRBV20-1	few	TRBD2	TRBJ2-1
CASSLRDLKETQYF	TGTGCCAGCAGCCTCCGGGACTTGAAAGAGACCCAGTACTTC	TRBV6-2/TRBV6-3	NA	NA	TRBJ2-5
CASRQGDMNTGELFF	TGTGCCAGTAGACAAGGGGACATGAACACCGGGGAGCTGTTTTTT	TRBV27	many	NA	TRBJ2-2
CASSFGTVYEQYF	TGCGCCAGCAGCTTCGGGACAGTTTACGAGCAGTACTTC	TRBV5-1	NA	TRBD1	TRBJ2-7
CATSRADSPLHF	TGTGCCACCAGCAGAGCAGACTCACCCCTCCACTTT	TRBV15	NA	NA	TRBJ1-6
CSVARLAGGPEGQFF	TGCAGCGTTGCCCGTCTAGCGGGAGGGCCGGAGGGGCAGTTCTTC	TRBV29-1	few	TRBD2	TRBJ2-1
CASGLKESSYEQYF	TGCGCCAGCGGGCTCAAAGAGAGCTCCTACGAGCAGTACTTC	TRBV5-1	many	NA	TRBJ2-7
CASSPRGGKETQYF	TGCGCCAGCAGCCCTAGGGGCGGGAAAGAGACCCAGTACTTC	TRBV5-1	few	NA	TRBJ2-5
CASSAMTGGVAEAFF	TGTGCCAGCAGCGCAATGACAGGGGGAGTCGCTGAAGCTTTCTTT	TRBV2	few	TRBD1	TRBJ1-1
CSVLTPPYEQYF	TGCAGCGTTTTGACACCCCCCTACGAGCAGTACTTC	TRBV29-1	NA	NA	TRBJ2-7
CASSMWQGNQPQHF	TGTGCCAGTAGTATGTGGCAGGGCAATCAGCCCCAGCATTTT	TRBV19	few	NA	TRBJ1-5
CASSLVAGVNEQFF	TGTGCCAGCAGCTTAGTAGCGGGGGTTAATGAGCAGTTCTTC	TRBV7-9	NA	TRBD2	TRBJ2-1
CASSPGTSPADTQYF	TGTGCCAGCAGCCCGGGGACTAGCCCAGCAGATACGCAGTATTTT	TRBV7-3	NA	TRBD2	TRBJ2-3
CASSSKVAGGPGNEQFF	TGTGCCAGCAGCTCGAAAGTAGCGGGAGGCCCGGGGAATGAGCAGTTCTTC	TRBV11-2	few	TRBD2	TRBJ2-1
CASSYSGRRELFF	TGTGCCAGCAGTTACTCGGGTAGACGTGAGCTGTTTTTT	TRBV6-5	NA	NA	TRBJ2-2
CSAQATSGRALETQYF	TGCAGTGCTCAAGCGACTAGCGGGAGGGCCTTAGAGACCCAGTACTTC	TRBV20-1	NA	TRBD2	TRBJ2-5
CASSTGTSFYEQYF	TGTGCCAGCAGTACCGGGACTAGCTTTTACGAGCAGTACTTC	TRBV12-3/TRBV12-4	NA	TRBD2	TRBJ2-7
CASSVLLAGGYEQYF	TGTGCCAGCAGCGTATTACTAGCGGGAGGGTACGAGCAGTACTTC	TRBV7-8	few	TRBD2	TRBJ2-7
CASSLLGSGIINEQFF	TGTGCCAGCAGCTTACTAGGTAGCGGGATCATCAATGAGCAGTTCTTC	TRBV7-3	few	TRBD2	TRBJ2-1
CASSSPGIHTDTQYF	TGTGCCAGCAGTAGCCCCGGGATTCACACAGATACGCAGTATTTT	TRBV28	few	NA	TRBJ2-3
CASSPPGADTQYF	TGTGCCAGCTCACCACCGGGAGCAGATACGCAGTATTTT	TRBV18	NA	NA	TRBJ2-3
CSARVNEVTSGSYEQYF	TGCAGTGCTAGAGTGAATGAAGTTACTAGCGGATCCTACGAGCAGTACTTC	TRBV20-1	NA	TRBD2	TRBJ2-7
CASSYSSTPKPANTGELFF	TGTGCCAGCAGTTACTCGAGTACCCCCAAGCCCGCGAACACCGGGGAGCTGTTTTTT	TRBV6-5	NA	NA	TRBJ2-2
CASSQDRSRWTNTEAFF	TGCGCCAGCAGCCAAGATCGCTCAAGATGGACCAACACTGAAGCTTTCTTT	TRBV4-3	few	NA	TRBJ1-1
CASRVTGTVYNEQFF	TGTGCCAGCAGAGTAACCGGGACAGTTTACAATGAGCAGTTCTTC	TRBV6-1	few	TRBD1	TRBJ2-1
CASSPSGAVLRLQGAEQYF	TGTGCCAGCAGCCCCTCTGGGGCCGTTTTGAGGCTTCAAGGGGCCGAGCAGTACTTC	TRBV7-2	few	NA	TRBJ2-7
CASRPVTLDNNEQFF	TGTGCCAGCAGACCCGTGACGCTGGACAACAATGAGCAGTTCTTC	TRBV12-3/TRBV12-4	NA	NA	TRBJ2-1
CASSFGDPYEQYF	TGTGCCAGCAGCTTCGGGGATCCCTACGAGCAGTACTTC	TRBV7-3	once	NA	TRBJ2-7
CASLISGQNNSPLHF	TGTGCCAGCCTCATCTCGGGACAGAATAATTCACCCCTCCACTTT	TRBV19	NA	TRBD1	TRBJ1-6
CASSQDQYDTYEQYF	TGTGCCAGCAGCCAAGATCAATACGACACCTACGAGCAGTACTTC	TRBV4-2	NA	NA	TRBJ2-7
CSAIRGGADGELFF	TGCAGTGCTATTCGGGGCGGGGCAGACGGGGAGCTGTTTTTT	TRBV20-1	few	NA	TRBJ2-2
CSVGDPRLASDTQYF	TGCAGCGTTGGGGACCCAAGACTAGCCTCAGATACGCAGTATTTT	TRBV29-1	few	TRBD2	TRBJ2-3
CASSLGRDRVNEQYF	TGTGCCAGCAGCTTAGGCCGGGACAGGGTGAATGAGCAGTACTTC	TRBV7-6	NA	TRBD1	TRBJ2-7
CASSDHMGQETQYF	TGTGCCAGCAGCGACCACATGGGTCAAGAGACCCAGTACTTC	TRBV9	NA	NA	TRBJ2-5
CASSFALGQITGELFF	TGTGCCAGCAGTTTCGCGCTGGGCCAGATTACCGGGGAGCTGTTTTTT	TRBV12-3/TRBV12-4	NA	NA	TRBJ2-2
CASGGGAGEEQFF	TGTGCCAGCGGTGGGGGAGCAGGGGAAGAGCAGTTCTTC	TRBV7-9	many	NA	TRBJ2-1
CASSEGKWARANYGYTF	TGTGCCAGCAGCGAAGGTAAATGGGCCCGAGCTAACTATGGCTACACCTTC	TRBV5-6	few	NA	TRBJ1-2
CAISEGTDRFGNYGYTF	TGTGCCATCAGTGAGGGCACCGACAGGTTCGGTAACTATGGCTACACCTTC	TRBV10-3	NA	NA	TRBJ1-2
CASTLRGLAGPYEQYF	TGTGCCAGCACTTTAAGGGGACTAGCGGGGCCCTACGAGCAGTACTTC	TRBV27	few	TRBD2	TRBJ2-7
CASSPNREVEAFF	TGCGCCAGCAGCCCAAACAGGGAGGTTGAAGCTTTCTTT	TRBV5-1	few	NA	TRBJ1-1
CASSRGGSAEAFF	TGTGCCAGCAGCCGAGGTGGCAGCGCTGAAGCTTTCTTT	TRBV7-3	NA	NA	TRBJ1-1
CASSEARPDNEQFF	TGTGCCAGCAGTGAAGCCAGGCCGGACAATGAGCAGTTCTTC	TRBV25-1	NA	NA	TRBJ2-1
CASSLSMNTEAFF	TGTGCCAGCAGCTTAAGTATGAACACTGAAGCTTTCTTT	TRBV7-8	few	NA	TRBJ1-1
CASSIILALSSYNEQFF	TGTGCCAGCAGTATAATACTAGCTCTAAGCTCCTACAATGAGCAGTTCTTC	TRBV28	few	NA	TRBJ2-1
CATSDFAVNEQFF	TGTGCCACCAGTGATTTCGCGGTTAATGAGCAGTTCTTC	TRBV24-1	few	NA	TRBJ2-1
CASSQELGQETQYF	TGTGCCAGCAGCCAAGAGCTGGGCCAAGAGACCCAGTACTTC	TRBV3-1	many	NA	TRBJ2-5
CASSHPWQRSGGAYEQYF	TGTGCCAGCAGCCACCCTTGGCAGCGTTCGGGAGGCGCCTACGAGCAGTACTTC	TRBV7-2	few	TRBD2	TRBJ2-7
CASSVGNSGSTDTQYF	TGTGCCAGCAGCGTAGGGAATAGCGGGTCCACAGATACGCAGTATTTT	TRBV9	NA	TRBD2	TRBJ2-3
CASSPLRTVYNEQFF	TGTGCCAGCAGTCCCCTCCGGACAGTCTACAATGAGCAGTTCTTC	TRBV2	NA	NA	TRBJ2-1
CASSSSTWRHDTQYF	TGTGCCAGCAGCTCATCGACTTGGCGTCATGATACGCAGTATTTT	TRBV11-2	few	NA	TRBJ2-3
CASTLAVSNTGELFF	TGTGCCAGCACCTTAGCAGTTTCGAACACCGGGGAGCTGTTTTTT	TRBV12-3/TRBV12-4	many	NA	TRBJ2-2
CASSGLSGGAYNEQFF	TGTGCCAGCAGCGGGCTTAGCGGGGGGGCCTACAATGAGCAGTTCTTC	TRBV9	NA	TRBD2	TRBJ2-1